This T cell receptor (beta chain) was captured by sequencing in a study of T cell repertoires in cytomegalovirus infection. At the level of the study: In the study, CMV epitopes included recently identified HLA-C-restricted and well-studied HLA-B-restricted ones. Findings of the study overall: It was HLA-C-restricted CMV-specific TCR beta clonotypes that dominated the response ex vivo. Frequencies of public TCR beta families were cumulated, and this identified carriers of CMV plus the relevant HLA.

The CDR3 spans 15 residues. V was clipped by 6 bases and J by 5 bases, with 19 bases between them. From the reads, TCRdb called clonotypes with MiXCR, one entry per CDR3 protein. The sample carries about 830,000 distinct CDR3 sequences, about 31% recorded once. Only a few counts were recorded for this clonotype. Its antigen is unidentified. The chain is built from TRBV12-3 or TRBV12-4 and TRBJ2-5, with D possibly being TRBD2 (5 bases). Material: cultured CD8+ T cells from PBMCs, obtained from culture after CMV antigen stimulation. The TCR comes from a human donor in good health (CMV status not recorded). Some clones in this sample may be carry-over from other donors' samples. The chain's CDR3 is CASRKATRSDETQYF. In nucleotides, the CDR3 is TGTGCCAGCAGAAAAGCAACTAGAAGCGATGAGACCCAGTACTTC.